The 8 T cell receptor beta chains below were found in one sample sequenced in a study of T cell repertoires in cytomegalovirus infection. These TCRs are of unknown antigen specificity. TCRdb recomputed calls from the reads with MiXCR, one row per CDR3 protein. Altogether about 480,000 distinct CDR3 sequences are present, 25% to 35% being singletons, with the ten largest covering roughly 16%. The material sequenced was cultured PBMCs, taken from culture after CMV antigen stimulation. The receptors originated from a human donor in good health (CMV status not recorded). Some clones in this sample may be carry-over from other donors' samples.

The table lists this clonotype with a count of one. V is TRBV5-5 and J is TRBJ2-1; a weak D match, TRBD2 (6 bases). From germline, CDR1 is SGHKS and CDR2 YYEKEE (reference sequence). Trimming removed 4 bases at V and 2 bases at J, with 13 bases between. This CDR3 comprises 15 residues. The chain's CDR3 is CASSREITAYNEQFF. CDR3 DNA: TGTGCCAGCAGCCGGGAGATTACCGCCTACAATGAGCAGTTCTTC.

A remark on this clonotype: A much larger clone differs by one base, so this may be a read error. The J gene is TRBJ1-4, the V gene TRBV7-9; D might be TRBD1 (5 bases). The CDR3 consists of 15 residues. The germline V gene encodes CDR1 SEHNR and CDR2 FQNEAQ (reference sequence). CDR3 in amino acids: CASSPNGQGREKPFF. The CDR3 DNA reads TGTGCCAGCAGCCCAAACGGGCAGGGACGCGAAAAACCGTTTTTT.

This clonotype showed up just a few times. This sequence joins TRBV7-9 and TRBJ2-7; D unclear. The germline V and J ends were trimmed by 6 bases and 10 bases, with 28 bases remaining between them. This CDR3 spans 16 amino acids. Germline-derived CDR1 and CDR2 are SEHNR and FQNEAQ (reference sequence). CDR3 DNA sequence: TGTGCCAGCAGTCCTTTCGGTGCAGACACCCCAACCCCCCAGTACTTC. It is translated as CASSPFGADTPTPQYF.

The rearrangement uses TRBV7-2 and TRBJ2-3, with D unresolved. V gave up 1 base and J gave up 4 bases, with 9 bases separating them. This CDR3 is 14 amino acids long. Germline V lookup: CDR1 SGHTA, CDR2 FQGNSA. The CDR3: CASSLGVLPDTQYF. The CDR3 bases are TGTGCCAGCAGCTTAGGGGTCCTCCCAGATACGCAGTATTTT.

This clonotype appeared a few times. Written as DNA, the CDR3 is TGTGCCAGCAAGCTACTAGCGGGAGCGGCAGATACGCAGTATTTT. Translation gives CASKLLAGAADTQYF. This rearrangement joins TRBV7-9 to TRBJ2-3; 11 positions match TRBD2. Germline loops: CDR1 SEHNR, CDR2 FQNEAQ (reference sequence). Trimming cost V 7 bases and J 4 bases; bases outside gene matches: 7. The CDR3 consists of 15 residues. The variable domain in full, with the rest retrieved from reference TRBV7-9 and TRBJ2-3, is DTGVSQNPRHKITKRGQNVTFRCDPISEHNRLYWYRQTLGQGPEFLTYFQNEAQLEKSRLLSDRFSAERPKGSFSTLEIQRTEQGDSAMYLCASKLLAGAADTQYFGPGTRLTVL.

The count of this clonotype is one. The chain links TRBV6-8 to TRBJ2-7; the D gene is possibly TRBD1 (5 bases). Germline V CDR1 and CDR2: MNHGY, SAAAGT. The CDR3 is 12 residues long. The ends were cut back, 10 bases at V and 1 base at J, with 11 bases in the middle. CDR3 protein: CATREPSYEQYV. The CDR3 DNA follows: TGTGCCACCAGGGAACCTTCCTACGAGCAGTACGTC.

The chain combines TRBV7-9 with TRBJ1-2; TRBD1 might be the D (6 bases). Trimming shortened V by 1 base and J by 3 bases, and 12 bases separated the two germline ends. The CDR3 is 15 amino acids. Germline V CDR1 and CDR2: SEHNR, FQNEAQ (reference sequence). CDR3 bases: TGTGCCAGCAGCTTAGGTGGAAAGGGGGACTATGGCTACACCTTC. Residues: CASSLGGKGDYGYTF.

The chain couples TRBV7-6 to TRBJ2-3, with D perhaps matching TRBD1 (5 bases). Trimming took 5 bases from V and 7 from J, leaving 10 bases between them. Per germline, CDR1 SGHVS and CDR2 FNYEAQ. The CDR3 loop spans 12 amino acids. The CDR3 loop reads CASSQTEYTQYF. CDR3 sequence (DNA): TGTGCCAGCAGCCAGACAGAATATACGCAGTATTTT.